This T cell receptor (beta chain) was observed in a study of shared clonotypes between healthy human individuals. Study-level background: The study drew on two women and a few men aged 18 to 49 as donors.

Whole-study findings and limits: Clonotypes shared by all four donors outscored non-shared clonotypes in generation probability. Investigators expected sequencing depth to affect clonotype sharing among donors.

The naive CD8 population came from CD45RO-negative cells selected for CCR7, without terminally differentiated effector memory CD45RA+ cells. The CDR3 sequence is 13 residues long. The germline CDR1 and CDR2 sequences are MGHDK and SYGVNS. Trimming took 10 bases from V and 6 from J, leaving 13 bases between them. Sequencing was performed with immunoSEQ multiplex PCR; in TCRdb, only in-frame clones are kept and a portion is missing. The table has about 700,000 clones, about 90% seen once; the top ten hold 24%. Regarding this clone: Its antigen remains unidentified.

The sample taken for sequencing was naive CD8+ T cells sorted from blood. The receptor was isolated from a man aged 25-45 years in good health. This rearrangement joins TRBV25-1 to TRBJ1-6, with D possibly being TRBD1 (5 bases). The CDR3 is CATAAGTNSPLHF. DNA of the CDR3: TGTGCCACCGCGGCAGGGACTAATTCACCCCTCCACTTT.